What follows is one T cell receptor beta chain and its context. Its cognate antigen has yet to be identified. The germline V gene sets CDR1 to SGHTA and CDR2 to FQGNSA. From the cysteine up to the phenylalanine, the CDR3 has a length of 19 residues. Only the CDR3 part of the read is kept: 57 bases, read in frame from the first base. V loses 0 bases at its end and J loses 1 base; junction bases beyond the gene matches: 11. These data originate in a study of cytomegalovirus exposure and HLA in healthy donors (dated by TCRdb to 2017 to 2019). Some background on the complete study: An earlier analysis of some 550 of the donors reported 250 to 350 Gb of sequence data and roughly 100 million unique TCR beta sequences from about 200 million T cells. Around 330 gigabases of sequencing data and around 90 million unique TCR sequences made up an early release that covered under 750 HLA-typed donors. The genetic ancestry cluster associated with self-reported Caucasian donors included about 81% of the roughly 390 genotyped donors. The aim of the study was to test whether cataloging public T cell receptors could identify signatures of past pathogen exposure. Using immunosequencing, the study profiled T cell repertoires from around 680 subjects and related those repertoires to cytomegalovirus serostatus. In addition to the first cohort of about 650 subjects, a separate validation cohort of 130 or so different subjects was used. The study combined high-throughput TCR immunosequencing, statistical association of individual TCRs with disease status, and machine learning to predict cytomegalovirus infection status. A later analysis re-examined previously published TCR beta repertoires from roughly 650 donors and added high-resolution HLA genotyping to investigate patterns of TCR occurrence. The later analysis used no new phenotypic data to find candidate immune exposures, relying instead on TCR beta sequences and their occurrence across donors. To decide whether each TCR beta V gene segment behaved as functional or pseudogenic, an earlier analysis of some 570 of the donors relied on high-throughput TCR beta sequencing. Donor age, sex, ethnicity and CMV serostatus were compiled alongside the repertoire data. Genome-wide SNP genotypes for about 60% of the roughly 670 donors were used in a later genetic analysis, which treated that subset as a discovery cohort. All discovery cohort repertoires had been generated using a single sequencing platform. HLA typing included class I and class II loci at four-digit resolution. The number of typed donors differed by locus: about 620-640 for A, B, C, DRB1 and DQB1; some 500 for DQA1; fewer than 610 for DPA1; and 450 to 480 for DPB1. A few DR-DQ haplotypes were treated as single units for association and clustering because of strong linkage in the cohort. On average, around 240,000 unique TCR beta nucleotide sequences were sequenced per donor among a few hundred genotyped donors of the cohort, with about 17% of those sequences being non-productive.

Broader findings and caveats from the paper: Cytomegalovirus status was reported to be diagnosed by the classifier with high specificity and sensitivity in both the original and validation cohorts. A later analysis reported that several top co-occurrence clusters appeared linked to parvovirus B19, influenza, CMV and Epstein-Barr virus. In an earlier analysis of around 600 of the donors, most TCR beta V segments appeared in productive rearrangements about 87% or about 30% of the time, broadly matching IMGT annotations. Most TCR sequences were seen in very few donors, while some public TCRs were found in many individuals. When HLA alleles, especially DR and DQ, strongly co-occurred, TCR associations were difficult to assign to individual alleles. A further reported finding was that TCR beta sequences accurately predicted the HLA-A and HLA-B alleles for most subjects in the first cohort. It was suggested by the authors that the approach could potentially be generalized to other disease states and immunological phenotypes. In a later analysis, most CMV-associated TCR beta chains were found to appear HLA-restricted, with HLA associations seemingly driven largely by CMV exposure. In a later analysis, more than 15,000 TCR beta sequences were associated with specific HLA alleles at a false discovery rate of 0.05. The sequencing pipeline was judged likely to have produced a cluster of highly shared sequence variants as a technical artifact. In this cohort, only TCR beta chains were sequenced, and detectable features were limited by the absence of alpha or paired-chain data. In vitro tests confirmed that a few of the cytomegalovirus-associated TCR beta chains recognize cytomegalovirus antigens. Because some donors lacked HLA typing at each locus, the association tests relied only on the typed subset. Roughly uniform sequencing depth across donors was assumed in presence/absence analyses, although this assumption may not hold. Correlated functional status among segregating V segments might reflect linkage disequilibrium, but an unknown experimental factor could not be ruled out. Compared with equally common non-associated chains, HLA-associated TCR beta chains in a later analysis were more clonally expanded and had lower generation probabilities. Compared with the approximately 700-donor mean, donors in an Asian-associated ancestry cluster had fewer N-insertions in productive TCRs, according to a later genetic analysis. Because counts were too low, approximately 18 rarely observed V segments, including chromosome 9 orphons, were excluded from the earlier analysis of 587 of the donors. A later analysis found that TCR association rates varied across HLA loci, with DRB1 alleles showing the most associated TCRs and HLA-C alleles the fewest. The only immune exposure information available for the cohort was CMV serostatus. Some IMGT-functional V segments, including TRBV6-2 and TRBV6-3, could not be distinguished by the 87-base-pair reads and were therefore excluded. In the study, around 150 TCR beta chains were listed as associated with cytomegalovirus. A later genetic analysis associated a missense DCLRE1C variant with V-gene and J-gene trimming of TCR beta chains, and an independent cohort replicated the association.

Library prep was done by the immunoSEQ multiplex PCR assay. A mixture of 60 forward primers for TCR Vbeta segments and 13 reverse primers for TCR Jbeta segments was used in the multiplex PCR. Amplification of the CDR3 region of rearranged TCR beta genes was performed with a multiplex PCR assay on genomic DNA. The Illumina HiSeq System was used to sequence the amplified TCR beta libraries as 87-base-pair reads. Regarding the original processing steps: Across the 670 or so repertoires, a later analysis counted some 80 million unique TCR beta chains, some 11 million of which were shared by at least two donors. Raw reads were error-corrected and collapsed into unique sequences by a nearest-neighbor algorithm in which closely related sequences were merged to remove PCR and sequencing errors. To assign V, D and J gene segments, CDR3 sequences were aligned to IMGT reference sequences. Each retained sequence needed at least a six-nucleotide match to both a V gene segment and a J gene segment. Rearrangements were classified as productive when the CDR3 lacked stop codons and remained in frame with V and J, and all other rearrangements were classified as non-productive. CDR3 was defined according to IMGT convention as the region running from the second conserved V-encoded cysteine to the conserved J-encoded phenylalanine. The earlier analysis of 500 to 650 of the donors excluded any sequence lacking an unambiguous match to a single V gene segment. In an earlier analysis of some 590 of the donors, V segments were called functional above 56.7% productive rearrangements and were called segregating when the between-donor standard deviation exceeded 5%. To diagnose cytomegalovirus status from the catalog of TCR beta chain sequences, a statistical classification framework was built. V and J gene assignment, in a later analysis, came from comparing TCR nucleotide sequences with IMGT/GENE-DB human TR gene sequences. A later analysis assigned CDR3 sequences and most-parsimonious VDJ recombination scenarios with the TCRdist pipeline. In a later analysis, each TCR beta chain was defined by its CDR3 amino acid sequence together with its V-gene family, and reads lacking a unique V-gene family were excluded. To address suspected cross-contamination and a sequencing artifact, a later analysis removed 592 highly shared, low-generation-probability nucleotide sequences. In a later analysis, a clonal expansion index was calculated for each public chain from normalized within-repertoire ranks of inferred template counts. A later analysis computed generation probabilities with a VDJ recombination model fitted to out-of-frame rearrangements, and checked the results against IGoR. Hypergeometric tests were used in a later analysis to score TCR-TCR, TCR-HLA and TCR-CMV co-occurrence, with a repertoire-size bias correction applied to the TCR pairs. To estimate false discovery rates, a later analysis permuted the HLA or CMV assignments 20 times. In a later analysis, co-occurring TCRs were grouped with DBSCAN, and TCRdist sequence similarity was added when clustering was performed within HLA-allele-positive subsets. Co-occurrence clustering excluded repertoires with fewer than 30,000 or more than 120,000 public chains, plus five with anomalous nucleotide sharing. TCRdb provides this immuneACCESS table in a form limited to in-frame rearrangements. Some clones are lacking; in checked studies, under half of them reflect an unresolved V gene, and why the rest are absent is not known. V and J calls and clone size follow that table, whereas D and trimming were derived from the DNA. This sample's clone table shows some 80,000 clones. Together, the top ten hold roughly an eighth of the sample.

In total, over 600 healthy bone marrow donors made up the cohort. Cohort members were all nominally healthy when sampled, although unrecorded immune exposures were likely present. The donor tested CMV seropositive, placing the donor among the 290 or so seropositive members of the cohort. Every donor gave a peripheral blood sample, and the peripheral blood mononuclear cells from that sample were used for TCR beta sequencing. The Qiagen DNeasy Blood Extraction Kit was used to extract genomic DNA from the blood cell samples. Material for sequencing was PBMCs. The chain joins TRBV7-2 to TRBJ2-1; the central 8 bases match TRBD2. This receptor was identified in a man aged 50-60 years in good health and CMV-seropositive. The DNA is TGTGCCAGCAGCTTAGCGCGGGGAGCGGGAGTACGGTCCTACAATGAGCAGTTCTTC. Its protein product is CASSLARGAGVRSYNEQFF.